This T cell receptor beta chain was recorded in a study of T cell responses to AZD1222 COVID-19 vaccine. Findings and limits, study-wide: White British donors predominated, females outnumbered males, and clonal diversity was possibly underestimated. Spike-specific TCR breadth rose after two AZD1222 doses, and depth rose as well.

Generated by immunoSEQ multiplex PCR, the TCRdb table keeps only in-frame clones and is missing some. The sample includes about 160,000 clones, under 95% of them seen just once. CDR1 and CDR2 from the germline V gene are SGHRS and YFSETQ. There are 14 residues in the CDR3. V was pared by 4 bases and J by 6 bases, with 2 bases of the junction left unmatched. In the case of this clone: Its specificity is not known.

This chain connects TRBV5-1 to TRBJ1-5; 12 nucleotides align to TRBD1. The source was peripheral blood, collected on day 0 of MenACWY control vaccination. The receptor was isolated from an adult in good health. The CDR3 DNA sequence: TGCGCCAGCAGCCCGGGACAGGGGGCTCAGCCCCAGCATTTT. This encodes CASSPGQGAQPQHF.